This passage covers 20 T cell receptor beta chains from one sample sequenced in a study of blood T cell repertoires in COVID-19. TCRdb keeps only in-frame clones here, not all; method: immunoSEQ multiplex PCR. Of some 210,000 clones in the sample, roughly nine tenths were seen once. The material sequenced was peripheral blood. All receptors derive from a man aged 60 to 69 with COVID-19, enrolled during active disease.

This rearrangement joins TRBV18 to TRBJ2-1; TRBD2 matches 9 bases. The germline V gene encodes CDR1 KGHSH and CDR2 LQKENI. There are 16 residues in the CDR3. The V segment lost 3 bases and the J segment 3 bases; nucleotides outside the gene matches: 6. The CDR3 loop is CASSPRGLADYNEQFF. CDR3 nucleotides: TGTGCCAGCTCACCCCGGGGACTAGCAGACTACAATGAGCAGTTCTTC.

The chain combines TRBV15 with TRBJ2-3, with 12 bases that match TRBD1. The ends lost 0 bases at V and 5 bases at J; junction bases unmatched: 12. The CDR3 is made up of 19 amino acids. Germline V CDR1 and CDR2: LNHNV, YYDKDF (reference sequence). The CDR3 protein is CATSRDWDRGRFLGDTQYF. The CDR3 region has the DNA TGTGCCACCAGCAGAGATTGGGACAGGGGGCGGTTTTTAGGAGATACGCAGTATTTT. The full variable domain, in which reference TRBV15 and TRBJ2-3 provide the parts outside the CDR3, is DAMVIQNPRYQVTQFGKPVTLSCSQTLNHNVMYWYQQKSSQAPKLLFHYYDKDFNNEADTPDNFQSRRPNTSFCFLDIRSPGLGDTAMYLCATSRDWDRGRFLGDTQYFGPGTRLTVL.

This rearrangement joins TRBV6-5 to TRBJ1-2; no clear D. Germline assignment: CDR1 MNHEY and CDR2 SVGAGI. V lost 5 bases, J lost 2 bases, and 9 bases lay in between. The CDR3 has 13 amino acids. DNA for the CDR3: TGTGCCAGCAGTCGTCCAGGCAACTATGGCTACACCTTC. Its translation: CASSRPGNYGYTF.

The rearrangement uses TRBV6-5 and TRBJ1-2, with D tentatively TRBD1 (5 bases). V was clipped by 10 bases and J by 0 bases, with 18 bases between them. The germline V gene has CDR1 MNHEY and CDR2 SVGAGI. CDR3 length: 15 residues. The CDR3, as DNA: TGTGCCACCCTGGGGGGTTTGGTAGCTAACTATGGCTACACCTTC. Translation gives CATLGGLVANYGYTF.

The rearrangement uses TRBV27 and TRBJ1-2; 9 bases align to TRBD1. Looked up from germline, CDR1 is MNHEY and CDR2 is SMNVEV (reference sequence). Trimming took 4 bases from V and 8 from J; bases not matched to a gene: 14. The CDR3 contains 16 residues. The CDR3 sequence: CASSSLTRGQGSGYTF. In nucleotides, the CDR3 is TGTGCCAGCAGTTCGCTCACCCGCGGACAGGGGAGCGGCTACACCTTC.

The gene calls are TRBV5-4 and TRBJ2-1; 11 bases agree with TRBD2. The junction had 10 bases not matched to a gene; V was cut back by 5 bases and J by 0 bases. There are 18 residues in the CDR3. The germline V gene has CDR1 SGHNT and CDR2 YYREEE (reference sequence). CDR3: CASRAGTSGTFSYNEQFF. Written as DNA, the CDR3 is TGTGCCAGCAGGGCCGGGACTAGCGGAACCTTCTCCTACAATGAGCAGTTCTTC.

This chain joins TRBV28 and TRBJ1-5; D gene unclear. V lost 4 bases, J lost 0 bases, and 10 bases lay in between. Germline V CDR1 and CDR2: MDHEN, SYDVKM. The CDR3 has 15 residues. The CDR3 DNA reads as TGTGCCAGCAGTTCCGGGGTGAGTAGCAATCAGCCCCAGCATTTT. It is translated as CASSSGVSSNQPQHF.

The V and J genes are TRBV24-1 and TRBJ2-1; a weak D match, TRBD2 (5 bases). Germline V gene sequence: CDR1 KGHDR, CDR2 SFDVKD. The CDR3 spans 16 residues. With 3 bases removed from V and 6 bases from J, the gap between germline ends came to 17 bases. CDR3 sequence: CATSDRRGSRGNEQFF. As DNA, the CDR3 is TGTGCCACCAGTGATCGTCGTGGGTCACGGGGCAATGAGCAGTTCTTC.

The sample holds one count of this clone. V and J are TRBV19 and TRBJ2-1, with 11 bases matching TRBD2. The trim removed 5 bases at V and 4 bases at J, leaving 10 bases unmatched. Germline V CDR1 and CDR2: LNHDA, SQIVND (reference sequence). The CDR3 totals 17 residues. The CDR3 loop reads CASSASGRRGVYNEQFF. The DNA for the CDR3 is TGTGCCAGTAGTGCTAGCGGGAGGAGGGGCGTTTACAATGAGCAGTTCTTC.

The chain joins TRBV5-6 to TRBJ1-1, with D perhaps TRBD1 (6 bases). The germline V gene encodes CDR1 SGHDT and CDR2 YYEEEE. Trimming took 2 bases from V and 1 from J, leaving 9 bases between them. This CDR3 region has 14 residues. The CDR3 DNA is TGTGCCAGCAGCTTTACAGGGTGGAACACTGAAGCTTTCTTT. This translates into CASSFTGWNTEAFF.

This chain links TRBV9 with TRBJ2-2, with 10 bases aligning to TRBD1. V dropped 5 bases and J dropped 4; count of bases not matched to a gene: 2. This CDR3 spans 14 amino acids. The germline CDR1 and CDR2 sequences are SGDLS and YYNGEE. The CDR3 region has the DNA TGTGCCAGCAGGGGACAGGGGAGCACCGGGGAGCTGTTTTTT. Translated, it gives CASRGQGSTGELFF.

The rearrangement joins TRBV6-5 to TRBJ1-1; 11 positions agree with TRBD1. Germline assignment: CDR1 MNHEY and CDR2 SVGAGI. V lost 11 bases to trimming and J lost 11 bases; unmatched junction nucleotides: 7. There are 11 residues in the CDR3. CDR3 nucleotides: TGTGCCTCAGCAGGACAGGGGGCGGCTTTCTTT. The encoded protein is CASAGQGAAFF.

The chain uses TRBV24-1 and TRBJ1-2; D is undetermined. Per germline, CDR1 KGHDR and CDR2 SFDVKD. The CDR3 spans 16 residues. V gave up 4 bases and J gave up 6 bases, with 20 bases separating them. In nucleotides, the CDR3 is TGTGCCACCAGTGACCCCCGGACGGCCGGTAGCGATGGCTACACCTTC. Amino acids: CATSDPRTAGSDGYTF.

This chain joins TRBV7-8 and TRBJ1-4; D is unresolved. The germline gives CDR1 SGHVS, CDR2 FQNEAQ. The CDR3 spans 16 residues. V lost 2 bases and J lost 8, with 18 bases in between. The CDR3 DNA is TGTGCCAGCAGCTTAAACGACGGCCTCCCGGGAGAAAAACTGTTTTTT. Translating gives CASSLNDGLPGEKLFF.

This chain connects TRBV19 to TRBJ2-1; 10 nucleotides line up with TRBD2. Germline lookup yields CDR1 LNHDA and CDR2 SQIVND (reference sequence). This CDR3 comprises 15 residues. V gave up 9 bases and J gave up 8 bases; unmatched junction bases: 13. As DNA, the CDR3 is TGTGCCAGCGGGATCGGACTAGCGGTGTGGGATGAGCAGTTCTTC. It encodes CASGIGLAVWDEQFF.

This chain links TRBV4-1 with TRBJ1-6; 8 nucleotides agree with TRBD1. With 3 bases clipped from V and 6 bases from J, the junction kept 16 bases outside the gene matches. Germline V gene data show CDR1 as MGHRA and CDR2 as YSYEKL. The CDR3 totals 19 residues. The DNA of the CDR3 is TGCGCCAGCAGCCAGCACGACAGGGGCCGGTCGAGGGTTAATTCACCCCTCCACTTT. Its translation is CASSQHDRGRSRVNSPLHF.

This rearrangement joins TRBV27 to TRBJ2-1; 12 nucleotides match TRBD2. Per germline, CDR1 MNHEY and CDR2 SMNVEV (reference sequence). The CDR3 totals 15 residues. The J segment lost 7 bases and the V segment lost 0 bases, leaving 1 base of the junction unmatched. In DNA, the CDR3 is TGTGCCAGCAGTTTATCGACTAGCGGGAGTAATGAGCAGTTCTTC. Protein sequence: CASSLSTSGSNEQFF.

The V call is TRBV2, the J call TRBJ2-2; a weak D match, TRBD2 (5 bases). Per germline, CDR1 SNHLY and CDR2 FYNNEI. The CDR3 length is 15 residues. Trimming took 6 bases from V and 0 from J, leaving 11 bases between them. CDR3 bases: TGTGCCAGCAGGGGCACCGGGACGAACACCGGGGAGCTGTTTTTT. Translating gives CASRGTGTNTGELFF.

The chain recombines TRBV9 with TRBJ2-1; tentatively, D is TRBD2 (5 bases). V was trimmed by 0 bases and J by 0 bases, leaving 10 bases between them. The CDR3 is 16 residues long. Germline assignment: CDR1 SGDLS and CDR2 YYNGEE. The chain's CDR3 is CASSVGGGSSYNEQFF. Written as DNA, the CDR3 is TGTGCCAGCAGCGTAGGAGGTGGGAGCTCCTACAATGAGCAGTTCTTC.

The chain has TRBV6-1 and TRBJ2-1; D might be TRBD2 (5 bases). The CDR3 loop spans 15 amino acids. V was cut by 2 bases and J by 9 bases, with 17 bases left in between. Germline loops: CDR1 MNHNS, CDR2 SASEGT. The CDR3 reads CASSEIGPGLGEQFF. CDR3 coding DNA: TGTGCCAGCAGTGAAATAGGACCGGGGTTGGGTGAGCAGTTCTTC.